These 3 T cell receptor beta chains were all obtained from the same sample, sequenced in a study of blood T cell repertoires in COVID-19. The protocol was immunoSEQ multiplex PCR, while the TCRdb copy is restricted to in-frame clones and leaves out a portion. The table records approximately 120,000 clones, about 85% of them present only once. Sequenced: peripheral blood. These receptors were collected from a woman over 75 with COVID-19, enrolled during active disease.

DNA for the CDR3: TGCGCCAGCAGCTTGTCGGTACAGGATACGCAGTATTTT. Translated, it gives CASSLSVQDTQYF. The V and J genes are TRBV5-1 and TRBJ2-3; D uncertain. Per germline, CDR1 SGHRS and CDR2 YFSETQ. The CDR3 covers 13 residues. Trimming shortened V by 1 base and J by 6 bases, and 9 bases separated the two germline ends.

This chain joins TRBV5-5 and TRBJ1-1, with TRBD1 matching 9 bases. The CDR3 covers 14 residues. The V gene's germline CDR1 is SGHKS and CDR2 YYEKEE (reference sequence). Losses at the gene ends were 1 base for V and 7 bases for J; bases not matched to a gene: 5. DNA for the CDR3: TGTGCCAGCAGCTTGAAGACAGGGGGAAGTGAAGCTTTCTTT. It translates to CASSLKTGGSEAFF.

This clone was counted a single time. The CDR3 protein is CASRSGSGAYEQYF. The DNA for the CDR3 is TGTGCCAGCAGGTCAGGTAGCGGAGCCTACGAGCAGTACTTC. The chain combines TRBV2 with TRBJ2-7; D is possibly TRBD2 (6 bases). The CDR3 has 14 amino acids. In germline, CDR1 is SNHLY, CDR2 FYNNEI. The V end lost 6 bases, the J end lost 2 bases, and 14 bases lay between the germline ends.